This T cell receptor (beta chain) was retrieved from a study of T cells in tuberculosis. Per the germline V gene, CDR1 is MDHEN and CDR2 is SYDVKM. V was trimmed by 5 bases and J by 2 bases, leaving 16 bases between them. The CDR3 covers 16 residues. Indicated time point: new active TB diagnosis, blood taken before or within 7 days of starting treatment. Clones were read by immunoSEQ multiplex PCR, and TCRdb kept only the in-frame ones, dropping some. The table shows about 37,000 clones, with approximately 90% occurring only once. The chain couples TRBV28 to TRBJ1-5; D might be TRBD1 (6 bases). The TCR was taken from an adult with tuberculosis. The input for sequencing was PBMCs, taken at tuberculosis diagnosis. CDR3 residues: CASSPQGNAGNQPQHF. CDR3 in DNA: TGTGCCAGCAGTCCTCAGGGGAACGCGGGCAATCAGCCCCAGCATTTT.